The rows below give T cell receptor beta chains drawn from one sample of a study of cytomegalovirus exposure and HLA in healthy donors. The assay was immunoSEQ multiplex PCR, and TCRdb's table has in-frame clones only and misses some. The sample lists over 200,000 clones; about nine tenths were seen once. The specimen was PBMCs. The receptors were gathered from a woman aged 25-40 years in good health and CMV-seronegative. Both conserved end residues are trimmed from each CDR3. D genes are given only for firm matches.

v_gene	d_gene	j_gene	CDR3aa
TRBV6-5	NA	TRBJ1-1	ASSYSPPSPNTEAF
TRBV19	NA	TRBJ1-1	ASSIGGSEAF
TRBV4-3	TRBD2	TRBJ2-7	ASSQDRRLAAEQY
TRBV6-1	NA	TRBJ1-4	ASTPAEGSNEKLF
TRBV7-2	NA	TRBJ2-1	ASRPQQVSSYNEQF
TRBV6-1	NA	TRBJ1-3	ASSESSVSGNTIY
TRBV2	TRBD1	TRBJ2-3	ASSPPDRVTDTQY
TRBV4-1	TRBD2	TRBJ2-3	ASSHGLAGTDTQY
TRBV18	NA	TRBJ2-1	ASSPGGPYNEQF
TRBV6-1	NA	TRBJ1-5	ASSLSSGGNQPQH
TRBV9	NA	TRBJ1-5	ASSVDPNQPQH
TRBV15	NA	TRBJ1-1	ATSRLQGRGENDTEAF
TRBV15	NA	TRBJ2-2	ATELRGQGFHTGELF
TRBV11-3	NA	TRBJ2-7	ASSNVGHEQY
TRBV28	TRBD1	TRBJ1-1	ASSPWTGRTEAF
TRBV7-8	NA	TRBJ2-2	ASSLVGRAAIGELF
TRBV19	NA	TRBJ1-2	ASSMGHRENYGYT
TRBV5-6	TRBD2	TRBJ2-7	ASSLRGSGTRHEQY
TRBV7-2	NA	TRBJ2-7	ASSPVTDGLPEASYEQY
TRBV5-1	TRBD1	TRBJ1-2	ASSPGTGGSYGYT
TRBV29-1	TRBD1	TRBJ1-1	SVTTREGAGTEAF
TRBV7-3	TRBD2	TRBJ2-5	ASSLTALAGGQETQY
TRBV19	NA	TRBJ1-4	ASSPLDTNEKLF
TRBV6-5	TRBD1	TRBJ1-5	ASRKAGQALSPQH
TRBV4-1	NA	TRBJ2-7	ASSPSLPGGYYEQY
TRBV7-6	TRBD2	TRBJ2-4	ASSLLAGGDGIQY
TRBV27	NA	TRBJ2-7	ASSGNMVSSYEQY
TRBV5-6	TRBD2	TRBJ2-7	ASSFSGSPYEQY
TRBV7-9	TRBD2	TRBJ2-3	ASSFTGLAGPTDTQY
TRBV6-1	NA	TRBJ2-7	ASSEVPEYYEQY
TRBV7-9	NA	TRBJ2-7	ASSLSEVYEQY
TRBV25-1	TRBD1	TRBJ2-1	ASSEVRQGIHEQF
TRBV27	TRBD1	TRBJ1-3	ASSSTGVSGNTIY
TRBV19	NA	TRBJ2-7	ASGNYEQY
TRBV4-1	NA	TRBJ2-1	ASSPGAVNEQF
TRBV7-6	NA	TRBJ2-2	ASRQTLNTGELF
TRBV27	NA	TRBJ2-1	ASSLYLSFSHNEQF
TRBV7-9	TRBD2	TRBJ2-7	ASSLAQGGNYEQY
TRBV11-3	NA	TRBJ2-7	ASSASYEQY
TRBV4-3	NA	TRBJ2-6	ASSQDVPGGTGANVLT
TRBV4-2	TRBD2	TRBJ2-7	ASSQMGGSGREQY
TRBV28	NA	TRBJ2-3	ASSSYRDNTDTQY
TRBV7-2	NA	TRBJ1-1	ASSLASANTEAF
TRBV7-3	TRBD2	TRBJ2-1	ASSSSEREVGNEQF
TRBV7-2	NA	TRBJ1-5	ASSPRGRDNQPQH
TRBV4-1	NA	TRBJ2-1	ASSQPSLGGLNNEQF
TRBV5-6	TRBD2	TRBJ2-1	ASSAGLAGFYNEQF